Here is one T cell receptor (beta chain) with its context. Its antigen is as yet unknown. With a much larger clone just one base away, this may be a read error. Authors of the study amplified TCR beta CDR3 regions from RNA transcripts. Carried out on the TCR CDR3, a first-round RT-PCR used the HTBI primer set. TCRdb analysed the multiplex PCR reads with MiXCR anew, one entry per CDR3 protein. The profile shows hundreds of thousands of distinct CDR3 sequences, approximately 14% of them singletons. This sample was taken from a study of T cells in Graves' hyperthyroidism and ophthalmopathy. Across the whole study: The blood sample was taken at first diagnosis, before treatment began.

Patients aged 18 to 65 had newly diagnosed hyperthyroidism that had lasted under 2 months. The blood sample was taken at first hyperthyroidism diagnosis, before any ophthalmopathy symptoms. The study, taken as a whole, reports: Most thyroid clonotypes with frequency above 0.001 were detected in blood.

Germline CDR1 reads MNHEY; CDR2 reads SVGAGI. Trimming at V came to 2 bases and at J to 9 bases, leaving 3 bases not matched to a gene. The CDR3 has 15 residues. Sequencing input: blood. The origin of this receptor is a woman aged 30 to 39 with Graves' hyperthyroidism that later progressed to Graves' ophthalmopathy. The V gene is TRBV6-5, the J gene TRBJ1-6; 11 nucleotides agree with TRBD1. The CDR3 loop is CASSYEGTGGSPLHF. Written as DNA, the CDR3 is TGTGCCAGCAGTTACGAGGGGACAGGGGGTTCACCCCTCCACTTT.